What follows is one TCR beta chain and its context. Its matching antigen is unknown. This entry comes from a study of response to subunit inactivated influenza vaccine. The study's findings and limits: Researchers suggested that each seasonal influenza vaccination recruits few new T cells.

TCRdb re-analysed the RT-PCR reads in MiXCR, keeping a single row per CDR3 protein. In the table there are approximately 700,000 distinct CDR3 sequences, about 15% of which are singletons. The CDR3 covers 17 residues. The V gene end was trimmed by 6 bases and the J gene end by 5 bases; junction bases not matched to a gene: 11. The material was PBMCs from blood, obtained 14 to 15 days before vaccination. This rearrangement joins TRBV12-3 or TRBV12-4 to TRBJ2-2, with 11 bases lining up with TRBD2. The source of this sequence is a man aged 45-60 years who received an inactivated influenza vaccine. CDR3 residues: CASSLLAGGPKTGELFF. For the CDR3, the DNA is TGTGCCAGCAGCCTCTTAGCGGGGGGGCCCAAGACCGGGGAGCTGTTTTTT.